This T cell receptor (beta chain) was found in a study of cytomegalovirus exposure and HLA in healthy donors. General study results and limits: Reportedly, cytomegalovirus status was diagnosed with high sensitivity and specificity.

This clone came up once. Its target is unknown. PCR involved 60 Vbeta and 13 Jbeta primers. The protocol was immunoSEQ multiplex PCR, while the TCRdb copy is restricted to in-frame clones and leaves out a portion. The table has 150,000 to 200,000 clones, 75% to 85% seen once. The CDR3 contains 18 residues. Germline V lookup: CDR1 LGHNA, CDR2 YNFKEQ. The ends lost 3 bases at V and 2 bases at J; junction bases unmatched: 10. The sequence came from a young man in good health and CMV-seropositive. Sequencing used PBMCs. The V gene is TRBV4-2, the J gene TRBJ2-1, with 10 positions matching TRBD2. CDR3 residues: CASSHWLAGEGTYNEQFF. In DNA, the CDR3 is TGTGCCAGCAGCCATTGGCTAGCGGGAGAGGGAACCTACAATGAGCAGTTCTTC.